These T cell receptor beta chains were read from a single sample in a study of blood T cells in healthy people across ages. MiXCR, run by TCRdb on the 5' RACE reads, gives a single entry per CDR3 protein. The table has fewer than 800,000 distinct CDR3 sequences, 45% to 50% seen once; the top ten hold roughly 31%. Sequencing was done on a sample of blood. The receptors derive from an older woman in good health. Both conserved end residues are part of each CDR3.

j_gene	v_gene	CDR3aa
TRBJ2-1	TRBV28	CASSLGRGASGNNEQFF
TRBJ2-1	TRBV4-2	CASGASSGRYNEQFF
NA	TRBV6-6	CASSYFASGSYEQYF
TRBJ1-5	TRBV3-1	CASSWGSSSNQPQHF
TRBJ2-5	TRBV7-6	CASSFSGNLQETQYF
TRBJ1-1	TRBV27	CASSLFSGMNTEAFF
TRBJ2-2	TRBV7-2	CASSLQALANTGELFF
NA	TRBV2	CASSGGQGSSEQYF
TRBJ2-1	TRBV24-1	CATSVSRDSHNEQFF
TRBJ1-5	TRBV10-2	CASSGDRERGKSQPQHF
TRBJ1-4	TRBV12-3/TRBV12-4	CASSSRRTGGTEKLFF
TRBJ2-7	TRBV28	CASRRRTGGDLGEQYF
TRBJ1-5	TRBV28	CASSDRGGQPQHF
TRBJ2-3	TRBV24-1	CATSDRAEATDTQYF
TRBJ2-3	TRBV18	CASSPDGLALTDTQYF
TRBJ2-7	TRBV4-2	CASGQGTSESSYEQYF
TRBJ2-2	TRBV28	CASRRLDTGELFF
TRBJ2-7	TRBV7-9	CASTAGNNEQYF
TRBJ2-1	TRBV10-3	CAISELADNEQFF
TRBJ2-2	TRBV4-3	CASSGRTSANTGELFF
TRBJ2-7	TRBV7-2	CASSTLGYEQYF
NA	TRBV7-2	CASKGGATYNEQYF
TRBJ1-2	TRBV5-1	CASSLESAEHYGYTF
TRBJ2-3	TRBV29-1	CSAIRTGVDTQYF
TRBJ2-1	TRBV20-1	CSARDGGLAGGREQFF
TRBJ2-7	TRBV20-1	CSARDQTAAYEQYF
TRBJ2-1	TRBV5-4	CASSVSGRAMDNEQFF
TRBJ1-5	TRBV29-1	CSVEEGSNQPQHF
TRBJ2-3	TRBV10-3	CAIRGPAQDTQYF
TRBJ2-7	TRBV7-2	CASSFIDEQYF
TRBJ1-2	TRBV5-6	CASSRTGAEGYTF
NA	TRBV20-1	CSAALVGEQYF
TRBJ2-3	TRBV7-9	CASSIGTSEDTQYF
TRBJ2-1	TRBV29-1	CSVKPGLRFSREFF
TRBJ2-1	TRBV20-1	CSARAPVRYNEQFF
TRBJ2-3	TRBV20-1	CSARTRGSTGTQYF
TRBJ1-2	TRBV10-3	CAISGAGTENYGYTF
TRBJ2-7	TRBV27	CASNTIGQGAYEQYF
TRBJ1-5	TRBV28	CARNQPGQGIYQPQHF
TRBJ1-5	TRBV27	CASRPAGGKGAMKAISNQPQHF
TRBJ1-2	TRBV5-1	CASSAGPTNYGYTF
TRBJ2-5	TRBV5-6	CASSLEWNEQYF
TRBJ1-2	TRBV6-1	CASSGGSDYGYTF
TRBJ1-2	TRBV25-1	CASSEFGSWDGYTF
TRBJ1-5	TRBV28	CASSLGSSNQPQHF
TRBJ2-5	TRBV5-1	CASSLVGRGETQYF
TRBJ2-3	TRBV12-3/TRBV12-4	CASSLTREQSDTQYF
TRBJ2-5	TRBV12-3/TRBV12-4	CASSPTRQETQYF
TRBJ2-2	TRBV7-3	CASSPRDSGELFF
TRBJ1-2	TRBV20-1	CSARSDRNYGYTF
TRBJ2-7	TRBV7-2	CASSFLRQRGEQYF
TRBJ1-5	TRBV20-1	CSARDDANQPQHF
TRBJ1-2	TRBV15	CATSRDSTDYGYTF
TRBJ2-7	TRBV20-1	CSAEGSLAEAPYEQYF
TRBJ1-5	TRBV29-1	CSVELGIGSNQPQHF
TRBJ1-2	TRBV13	CASRPWDTKNYGYTF